This T cell receptor beta chain was recorded in a study of blood T cells in healthy people across ages. Using a J-beta primer mix together with a sample-barcoded 5' primer, a second PCR was run for roughly 6 to 12 cycles. TCRdb fed the 5' RACE reads into MiXCR, producing one record per CDR3 protein. The sample yields 750,000 to 950,000 distinct CDR3 sequences, 25% to 30% seen once. This clonotype was counted a few times. With 1 base clipped from V and 8 bases from J, the junction kept 7 bases outside the gene matches. CDR3 size: 17 residues. Germline V lookup: CDR1 SGHVS, CDR2 FNYEAQ. These data also formed part of another study, on T cells of mothers and their children.

The chain uses TRBV7-6 and TRBJ2-1; TRBD2 agrees at 14 bases. Sequencing was done on a sample of blood. This TCR was sampled from a middle-aged woman in good health. The CDR3 sequence is CASSLGRLAGGGDEQFF. The CDR3 DNA reads TGTGCCAGCAGCTTAGGCCGACTAGCGGGGGGGGGTGATGAGCAGTTCTTC.